One and the same sample provided the 27 T cell receptor beta chains below, sequenced in a study of blood T cells in healthy people across ages (dated by TCRdb to the mid-2010s). The library relied on 5' RACE. The instrument given in TCRdb is Illumina HiSeq 2500. A second PCR of roughly 7 to 11 cycles was performed with a sample-barcoded 5' primer and a J-beta primer mix. TCRdb reran the public reads through fastp at Q25 and MiXCR, keeping productive beta chains. Rows are unified per CDR3 protein, each entry keeping the most common DNA and genes. This sample comprises over 600,000 distinct CDR3 sequences, 21% of them detected only once. Of the sample, 3.5% to 4% is held by the ten largest clones. Input material: blood. The receptors come from a man between 65 and 85 years old in good health.

For this clonotype: At one end the junction does not follow the germline gene, possibly because of a read error. The V gene is TRBV12-3 or TRBV12-4, the J gene TRBJ2-5, with D tentatively TRBD2 (6 bases). The CDR3 is 14 amino acids. In DNA form, the CDR3 reads TGTGCCAGCAGATGGGGCGGGGCTCCAGAGACCCGGTACTTC. Its translation is CASRWGGAPETRYF.

The chain couples TRBV20-1 to TRBJ2-3, with D possibly being TRBD1 or TRBD2 (5 bases each). The germline gives CDR1 DFQATT, CDR2 SNEGSKA (reference sequence). This CDR3 has 12 amino acids. CDR3 region: CRLGAGGDTQYF. For the CDR3, the DNA is TGCAGACTCGGGGCTGGGGGAGATACGCAGTATTTT.

This clonotype was picked up a small number of times. The chain has TRBV20-1 and TRBJ1-4; D possibly corresponds to TRBD1 (6 bases). The CDR3 runs to 13 residues. Between the trimmed V and J ends, which lost 3 bases and 6 bases, there was a span of 11 bases. Germline V gene sequence: CDR1 DFQATT, CDR2 SNEGSKA (reference sequence). Here the CDR3 DNA reads TGCAGTGCTAGCAGGGGAGTAGATGAAAAACTGTTTTTT. Translated: CSASRGVDEKLFF.

The chain has TRBV15 and TRBJ1-5; D not certain. There are 14 residues in the CDR3. Trimming left V 0 bases short and J 1 base short, with 4 bases between. CDR1 LNHNV and CDR2 YYDKDF come from the germline V gene (reference sequence). CDR3 loop: CATSRDSSNQPQHF. In nucleotides, the CDR3 is TGTGCCACCAGCAGAGACAGCAGCAATCAGCCCCAGCATTTT.

The chain joins TRBV5-6 to TRBJ2-7, with TRBD2 matching over 7 bases. The tail of the sequence fits TRBJ2-1 better, so the J call may be wrong. This CDR3 spans 13 amino acids. Germline loops: CDR1 SGHDT, CDR2 YYEEEE. In DNA, the CDR3 is TGTGCCAGCAGCCCCAGAAGAGCGGGAGAGCAGTTCTTC. This codes for CASSPRRAGEQFF.

This clonotype appeared a few times. CDR3 coding DNA: TGCGCCAGCAGCTTGGAAGGGGCGGGGAACCAAGAGACCCAGTACTTC. Encoded protein: CASSLEGAGNQETQYF. The chain links TRBV5-1 to TRBJ2-5, with D maybe TRBD2 (6 bases). From germline, CDR1 is SGHRS and CDR2 YFSETQ. Trimming shortened V by 0 bases and J by 0 bases, and 12 bases separated the two germline ends. The CDR3 is 16 residues long.

The rearrangement uses TRBV28 and TRBJ2-4; D gene unclear. The CDR3 length is 15 residues. V was cut by 4 bases and J by 1 base, with 11 bases left in between. Germline V gene data show CDR1 as MDHEN and CDR2 as SYDVKM. The CDR3 loop reads CASSSGERAKNIQYF. The CDR3 DNA is TGTGCCAGCAGTTCTGGGGAAAGGGCCAAAAACATTCAGTACTTC.

V gene TRBV20-1 combines with J gene TRBJ2-7, with 14 positions matching TRBD2. J was trimmed by 0 bases and V by 4 bases; bases with no gene match: 14. The length of the CDR3 is 19 residues. CDR1 and CDR2 (germline): DFQATT, SNEGSKA (reference sequence). The CDR3 is CSANRDPGLAGVYSYEQYF. CDR3 bases: TGCAGTGCTAATCGGGACCCGGGACTAGCGGGGGTATACTCCTACGAGCAGTACTTC.

This clonotype came up a few times. The chain employs TRBV18 and TRBJ2-6; D call uncertain. Trimming stripped 6 bases from V and 0 bases from J, with 9 bases between. This CDR3 comprises 15 residues. Germline V gene lookup returns CDR1 KGHSH and CDR2 LQKENI. The CDR3 sequence is CASSPQVSGANVLTF. Written as DNA, the CDR3 is TGTGCCAGCTCCCCCCAGGTCTCTGGGGCCAACGTCCTGACTTTC.

The V and J genes are TRBV10-3 and TRBJ1-5; no clear D. Germline CDR1 is ENHRY and CDR2 is SYGVKD. The germline V and J ends were trimmed by 0 bases and 3 bases, with 9 bases remaining between them. This CDR3 contains 15 residues. CDR3 DNA: TGTGCCATCAGTGAGTCTTCCGGATTCAATCAGCCCCAGCATTTT. This translates into CAISESSGFNQPQHF.

The chain couples TRBV5-1 to TRBJ1-2, with 10 bases that match TRBD1. Germline V CDR1 and CDR2: SGHRS, YFSETQ. Trimming cost V 4 bases and J 4 bases; bases outside gene matches: 7. The CDR3 is 15 amino acids. The CDR3 DNA is TGCGCCAGCAGCGAAACGACAGGGGGCAGCTATGGCTACACCTTC. Encoded protein: CASSETTGGSYGYTF.

A few counts support this clonotype. V usage is TRBV28 and J usage is TRBJ2-1; 9 bases fit TRBD1. Germline CDR1 MDHEN, CDR2 SYDVKM. The junction had 17 bases not matched to a gene; V was cut back by 7 bases and J by 7 bases. The CDR3 length is 17 residues. As DNA, the CDR3 is TGTGCCAGCAACACAGGTCCTGGGACAGGGACCACAAATGAGCAGTTCTTC. This encodes CASNTGPGTGTTNEQFF.

The chain carries TRBV5-1 and TRBJ2-3; TRBD1 or TRBD2 may be the D gene (6 bases each). Germline-derived CDR1 and CDR2 are SGHRS and YFSETQ. Deletions cut 0 bases from V and 5 bases from J, with 10 bases between. The length of the CDR3 is 14 residues. In DNA form, the CDR3 reads TGCGCCAGCAGCTTGGAAGGGGGAGGAGATACGCAGTATTTT. This gives the protein CASSLEGGGDTQYF. Full variable domain (missing parts from reference TRBV5-1 and TRBJ2-3): KAGVTQTPRYLIKTRGQQVTLSCSPISGHRSVSWYQQTPGQGLQFLFEYFSETQRNKGNFPGRFSGRQFSNSRSEMNVSTLELGDSALYLCASSLEGGGDTQYFGPGTRLTVL.

The V and J genes are TRBV5-1 and TRBJ2-7, with 7 nucleotides matching TRBD1. The length of the CDR3 is 15 residues. Unmatched junction bases numbered 12, after V lost 7 bases and J lost 2 bases. Per the germline V gene, CDR1 is SGHRS and CDR2 is YFSETQ. The CDR3 bases are TGCGCCAGCGGCCCTCACCGGACAGGCCCCTACGAGCAGTACTTC. Amino acid sequence: CASGPHRTGPYEQYF.

This chain joins TRBV7-9 and TRBJ1-5; TRBD1 is a possible D gene (5 bases). The CDR3 sequence is 14 residues long. Germline loops: CDR1 SEHNR, CDR2 FQNEAQ (reference sequence). V lost 1 base and J lost 6, with 10 bases in between. The CDR3 nucleotides read TGTGCCAGCAGCTTAGTAGGGGCGGGTCAGCCCCAGCATTTT. It codes for CASSLVGAGQPQHF.

This clonotype was observed a handful of times. Its ends do not fully match the called genes, so a read error is possible. V usage is TRBV5-1 and J usage is TRBJ2-2; D may correspond to TRBD1 or TRBD2 (6 bases each). Germline CDR1 and CDR2: SGHRS and YFSETQ. The CDR3 has 16 amino acids. The CDR3 DNA reads as TGCGCCAGCAGCCAGGGGTCTACGGGCCCAACCGGGGGGCTGTTTTTT. Amino acid sequence: CASSQGSTGPTGGLFF.

The J gene is TRBJ2-7, the V gene TRBV12-3 or TRBV12-4; tentative D call: TRBD1 (5 bases). The CDR3 spans 15 residues. V lost 5 bases and J 4 bases, leaving 18 bases between the germline ends. This CDR3 is CASSRTRQVAYEQYF. The CDR3 DNA reads as TGTGCCAGCAGTCGGACACGGCAAGTGGCGTACGAGCAGTACTTC.

This clonotype was counted between two and nine times. This sequence joins TRBV7-2 and TRBJ2-2; D is undetermined. This CDR3 contains 15 residues. Germline assignment: CDR1 SGHTA and CDR2 FQGNSA. The V and J ends lost 3 bases and 4 bases respectively, with 12 bases between them. This CDR3 reads CASSFAVMGTGELFF. In nucleotides, the CDR3 is TGTGCCAGCAGCTTCGCGGTCATGGGCACCGGGGAGCTGTTTTTT.

The rearrangement links TRBV7-8 to TRBJ2-3; no clear D. The V end was cut by 1 base, the J end by 7 bases, with 6 bases between. In germline, CDR1 is SGHVS, CDR2 FQNEAQ. The CDR3 has 12 residues. DNA of the CDR3: TGTGCCAGCAGCTTAGGCTGGAATACGCAGTATTTT. Its protein is CASSLGWNTQYF.

This clonotype was seen a handful of times. The rearrangement links TRBV7-9 to TRBJ2-4; D gene unclear. The CDR3 consists of 16 residues. The V end was cut by 5 bases, the J end by 1 base, with 15 bases between. Germline V gives CDR1 SEHNR, CDR2 FQNEAQ (reference sequence). The CDR3 bases are TGTGCCAGCAGCCAGAGCCTCACATGGGCCAAAAACATTCAGTACTTC. Its protein is CASSQSLTWAKNIQYF.

CDR3 in amino acids: CASSKLAGTDTQYF. CDR3 DNA: TGTGCCAGCAGCAAACTAGCGGGCACAGATACGCAGTATTTT. The chain employs TRBV28 and TRBJ2-3; 8 positions match TRBD2. In germline, CDR1 is MDHEN, CDR2 SYDVKM. The CDR3 is 14 amino acids. V trimming: 6 bases; J trimming: 1 base; junction bases outside the gene matches: 3.

The genes are TRBV23-1 and TRBJ2-4, with no clear D. TRBV23-1 falls under the ORF class, with uncertain function. Trimming took 2 bases from V and 4 from J, leaving 12 bases between them. The CDR3 is 15 amino acids. CDR3 protein: CASSQLWGPKNIQYF. CDR3 DNA: TGCGCCAGCAGTCAACTCTGGGGTCCGAAAAACATTCAGTACTTC.

The chain carries TRBV3-1 and TRBJ1-4; no clear D gene. There are 14 residues in the CDR3. V was shortened by 4 bases and J by 8 bases, with 14 bases between the two germline ends. Germline V lookup: CDR1 LGHDT, CDR2 YNNKEL (reference sequence). CDR3 DNA: TGTGCCAGCAGCCCACATGAGGCGCGGGAAAAACTGTTTTTT. This sequence encodes CASSPHEAREKLFF. Filled out from reference TRBV3-1 and TRBJ1-4, the complete variable domain reads DTAVSQTPKYLVTQMGNDKSIKCEQNLGHDTMYWYKQDSKKFLKIMFSYNNKELIINETVPNRFSPKSPDKAHLNLHINSLELGDSAVYFCASSPHEAREKLFFGSGTQLSVL.

This clonotype showed up many times. This rearrangement joins TRBV20-1 to TRBJ2-3; D call uncertain. Trimming stripped 5 bases from V and 2 bases from J, with 2 bases between. The germline V gene encodes CDR1 DFQATT and CDR2 SNEGSKA (reference sequence). This CDR3 contains 10 residues. The DNA of the CDR3 is TGCAGTGCTCACACAGATACGCAGTATTTT. Protein: CSAHTDTQYF.

This clonotype occurred a few times. The rearrangement uses TRBV6-6 and TRBJ1-4; 8 positions match TRBD1. J lost 8 bases, V lost 10 bases, and 15 bases had no gene match. Germline V lookup: CDR1 MNHNY, CDR2 SVGAGI (reference sequence). The CDR3 runs to 15 residues. CDR3 protein: CATTSPGQADEKLFF. The CDR3 DNA sequence: TGTGCCACCACCAGCCCGGGACAGGCAGACGAAAAACTGTTTTTT.

CDR3 sequence (DNA): TGCAGTGCCACGGGACTAGCGGGAGGAAAGGCCTCCTACAATGAGCAGTTCTTC. Translation gives CSATGLAGGKASYNEQFF. The chain couples TRBV20-1 to TRBJ2-1; TRBD2 agrees at 15 bases. The CDR3 extends over 18 amino acids. J was trimmed by 0 bases and V by 6 bases; bases with no gene match: 9. Per germline, CDR1 DFQATT and CDR2 SNEGSKA (reference sequence).

This chain joins TRBV10-3 and TRBJ1-5, with no clear D. The CDR3 contains 12 residues. Germline-derived CDR1 and CDR2 are ENHRY and SYGVKD. The ends were cut back, 4 bases at V and 4 bases at J, with 5 bases in the middle. CDR3 in DNA: TGTGCCATCAGTGTTAATAATCAGCCCCAGCATTTT. Its protein is CAISVNNQPQHF.